The 21 T cell receptor beta chains below all came from one sample that was sequenced in a study of Ad26.COV2.S vaccination and SARS-CoV-2 variants (dated by TCRdb to the early 2020s). Receptor libraries were prepared by the immunoSEQ multiplex PCR assay. Entries here come from immuneACCESS through TCRdb and include only in-frame sequences with V and J called. Some clones fail to appear in such tables; in the studies checked, an unresolved V gene covers under half of the shortfall, and the cause of the remainder is unknown. A total of 300,000 to 350,000 clones appear in this sample, approximately 87% of them only once. Around 5% of the sample is held by the ten biggest clonotypes. What this sample's treatment or condition label stands for: roughly 19 received Ad26.COV2.S at low or high dose, single or two shots; 5 received placebo; per-sample allocation not given. For vaccine and placebo recipients, the sequenced repertoires came from samples collected on day 63 after the first injection.

This material consisted of peripheral blood, taken in a trial of Ad26.COV2.S vaccine versus placebo. The receptors derive from a person aged 18-60 years who received the Ad26.COV2.S COVID-19 vaccine or a placebo.

This chain joins TRBV6-1 and TRBJ1-5, with a tentative D call TRBD1 (5 bases). The V gene's germline CDR1 is MNHNS and CDR2 SASEGT. V lost 3 bases to trimming and J lost 7 bases, with 13 bases between them. This CDR3 has 14 residues. The CDR3 sequence is CASSEVGVRQPQHF. The CDR3 nucleotides read TGTGCCAGCAGTGAGGTGGGGGTTCGGCAGCCCCAGCATTTT.

Details on this clone: This CDR3 is missing its conserved last phenylalanine or tryptophan, likely due to a read error. The DNA is left out, because the CDR3 cannot be placed on it with certainty; the CDR3 is given as TCRdb lists it. The gene calls are TRBV29-1 and TRBJ2-3; TRBD2 is the table's D call and was not checked against the DNA. Per germline, CDR1 SQVTM and CDR2 ANQGSEA. The CDR3 totals 10 residues, both ends included. CDR3 loop: CSVQRGAQPL.

This clone was recorded a few times. The rearrangement joins TRBV5-4 to TRBJ2-2; TRBD2 is a possible D gene (5 bases). Per germline, CDR1 SGHNT and CDR2 YYREEE (reference sequence). The V end was cut by 9 bases, the J end by 0 bases, with 18 bases between. The CDR3 covers 16 residues. DNA of the CDR3: TGTGCCATCCAGATGGGGAGCGGTTCGAACACCGGGGAGCTGTTTTTT. Translating gives CAIQMGSGSNTGELFF.

The chain couples TRBV21-1 to TRBJ1-3; TRBD1 reflects the table's D call only, with no check against the DNA. TRBV21-1 represents a pseudogene. CDR3 length: 17 residues. The DNA for the CDR3 is TGTGCCAGCAGCAGGAAACCGGACAGAGACTCTGGAAACACCATATATTTT. Protein sequence: CASSRKPDRDSGNTIYF.

The V and J genes are TRBV18 and TRBJ1-3; maybe TRBD1 (5 bases). V was clipped by 4 bases and J by 0 bases, with 10 bases between them. The CDR3 is 15 residues long. Germline V gives CDR1 KGHSH, CDR2 LQKENI. CDR3 DNA sequence: TGTGCCAGCTCACAAGGGGCAGTCTCTGGAAACACCATATATTTT. It yields the protein CASSQGAVSGNTIYF.

The chain is built from TRBV6-5 and TRBJ1-1; TRBD1 agrees at 8 bases. V shed 6 bases and J 2 bases; nucleotides not matched to a gene: 8. The CDR3 is 15 residues long. Germline CDR1 is MNHEY and CDR2 is SVGAGI. The CDR3 loop is CASSPRGTGNTEAFF. Written as DNA, the CDR3 is TGTGCCAGCAGCCCAAGGGGGACAGGAAACACTGAAGCTTTCTTT.

The rearrangement uses TRBV27 and TRBJ2-3; D is uncertain. With 2 bases removed from V and 6 bases from J, the gap between germline ends came to 12 bases. The length of the CDR3 is 14 residues. Germline V gives CDR1 MNHEY, CDR2 SMNVEV (reference sequence). The CDR3 protein is CASSLASSMDTQYF. The CDR3 coding sequence is TGTGCCAGCAGTTTAGCTAGTTCAATGGATACGCAGTATTTT.

The CDR3 region is CASSYTGPGGTKSSGNTIYF. As DNA, the CDR3 is TGTGCCAGCAGTTACACGGGACCTGGGGGGACCAAGAGCTCTGGAAACACCATATATTTT. This chain uses TRBV6-7 with TRBJ1-3; D possibly corresponds to TRBD1 (5 bases). TRBV6-7 is an ORF for which the function is uncertain. The length of the CDR3 is 20 residues. The germline V and J ends were trimmed by 2 bases and 0 bases, with 23 bases remaining between them.

This chain connects TRBV7-8 to TRBJ1-3; D ambiguous. Trimming took 1 base from V and 0 from J, leaving 4 bases between them. The CDR3 length is 14 residues. From germline, CDR1 is SGHVS and CDR2 FQNEAQ. The CDR3 nucleotides are TGTGCCAGCAGCTTAGGTTCCTCTGGAAACACCATATATTTT. It translates to CASSLGSSGNTIYF.

A single count supports this clone. This sequence joins TRBV3-1 (or the pseudogene TRBV3-2) and TRBJ2-1, with 7 bases aligning to TRBD1. The CDR3 length is 16 residues. Trimming took 5 bases from V and 7 from J; bases not matched to a gene: 14. The germline CDR1 and CDR2 sequences are LGHDT and YNNKEL (reference sequence). Here the CDR3 reads CASSVTTGLSWNEQFF. The CDR3 bases are TGTGCCAGCAGCGTTACGACAGGGTTAAGTTGGAATGAGCAGTTCTTC.

The V gene is TRBV5-1, the J gene TRBJ1-4, with D perhaps matching TRBD1 (6 bases). V gave up 1 base and J gave up 3 bases, with 7 bases separating them. Germline lookup yields CDR1 SGHRS and CDR2 YFSETQ. This CDR3 is built from 14 residues. This chain's CDR3 is CASSLSGANEKLFF. CDR3 DNA sequence: TGCGCCAGCAGCTTGTCAGGGGCTAATGAAAAACTGTTTTTT.

This clone was recorded only once. This sequence joins TRBV10-3 and TRBJ2-2, with 7 bases aligning to TRBD2. The CDR3 sequence is 14 residues long. The V and J ends lost 7 bases and 4 bases, in that order; junction bases with no gene match: 6. Germline V gives CDR1 ENHRY, CDR2 SYGVKD. CDR3 in DNA: TGTGCCATCAAAAGCGGGGCCTTCACCGGGGAGCTGTTTTTT. It codes for CAIKSGAFTGELFF.

The DNA of the CDR3 is TGTGCCAGCAGTTTAGACAGGGACACTGAAGCTTTCTTT. Translated: CASSLDRDTEAFF. The gene calls are TRBV27 and TRBJ1-1; 7 bases align to TRBD1. Germline V lookup: CDR1 MNHEY, CDR2 SMNVEV (reference sequence). There are 13 residues in the CDR3. V gave up 2 bases and J gave up 3 bases; unmatched junction bases: 0.

The table lists this clone with a count of one. The chain employs TRBV11-3 and TRBJ2-7, with 9 bases aligning to TRBD2. The V gene's germline CDR1 is SGHNT and CDR2 YENEEA. This CDR3 is 16 amino acids long. V shed 3 bases, J shed 1 base, and the junction held 7 bases outside the gene matches. This CDR3 is CASSFLKRGDSYEQYF. The CDR3 bases are TGTGCCAGCAGCTTCCTCAAGCGGGGGGATTCCTACGAGCAGTACTTC.

The chain combines TRBV9 with TRBJ2-3; no firm D call. V dropped 4 bases and J dropped 5 bases, with 17 bases sitting between them. The CDR3 consists of 15 residues. CDR1 SGDLS and CDR2 YYNGEE come from the germline V gene. In nucleotides, the CDR3 is TGTGCCAGCAGCCCCCTCTCTTGGGTGAAAGATACGCAGTATTTT. Translation gives CASSPLSWVKDTQYF.

The chain carries TRBV27 and TRBJ1-5; TRBD1 is a possible D gene (5 bases). The CDR3 totals 16 residues. Trimming took off 4 bases at V and 3 bases at J, with 16 bases between the two ends. Germline-derived CDR1 and CDR2 are MNHEY and SMNVEV (reference sequence). The CDR3 nucleotides read TGTGCCAGCAGTTCCGGCCAGGGACGGTTCAATCAGCCCCAGCATTTT. The encoded protein is CASSSGQGRFNQPQHF.

The chain links TRBV2 to TRBJ2-1; no clear D gene. CDR1 and CDR2 (germline): SNHLY, FYNNEI. The V end was cut by 2 bases, the J end by 10 bases, with 6 bases between. This CDR3 contains 11 residues. This chain's CDR3 is CASSESLEQFF. DNA for the CDR3: TGTGCCAGCAGTGAAAGTTTGGAGCAGTTCTTC.

This sequence joins TRBV20-1 and TRBJ1-2, with D possibly TRBD1 on 5 matching bases. V dropped 3 bases and J dropped 2 bases, with 13 bases sitting between them. The CDR3 covers 14 residues. Germline loops: CDR1 DFQATT, CDR2 SNEGSKA (reference sequence). CDR3 nucleotides: TGCAGTGCTAGTGGGCAGGGCGGGAACTATGGCTACACCTTC. It codes for CSASGQGGNYGYTF.

The J gene is TRBJ2-6, the V gene TRBV6-5, with no clear D. CDR1 is MNHEY and CDR2 is SVGAGI in the germline V gene. Trimming left V 7 bases short and J 2 bases short, with 6 bases between. The CDR3 sequence is 13 residues long. The CDR3 sequence is CASKAPGANVLTF. CDR3 sequence (DNA): TGTGCCAGCAAGGCCCCTGGGGCCAACGTCCTGACTTTC.

CDR3 sequence: CSASLGPYNEQFF. The DNA for the CDR3 is TGCAGTGCTAGTCTAGGTCCCTACAATGAGCAGTTCTTC. The genes are TRBV20-1 and TRBJ2-1; D not resolved. Looked up from germline, CDR1 is DFQATT and CDR2 is SNEGSKA (reference sequence). V lost 3 bases and J 2 bases, leaving 8 bases between the germline ends. The CDR3 is made up of 13 amino acids.

The rearrangement uses TRBV9 and TRBJ2-1, with TRBD2 matching 7 bases. The CDR3 has 15 residues. Germline CDR1 and CDR2: SGDLS and YYNGEE. Trimming at V came to 5 bases and at J to 1 base, leaving 6 bases not matched to a gene. The CDR3 DNA reads TGTGCCAGCAGTACCACGGGGGGATCCTACAATGAGCAGTTCTTC. Protein product: CASSTTGGSYNEQFF. The entire variable domain, with the rest obtained from reference TRBV9 and TRBJ2-1, is as follows: DSGVTQTPKHLITATGQRVTLRCSPRSGDLSVYWYQQSLDQGLQFLIQYYNGEERAKGNILERFSAQQFPDLHSELNLSSLELGDSALYFCASSTTGGSYNEQFFGPGTRLTVL.